This TCR beta chain was recorded in a study of blood T cell repertoires in COVID-19. Study summary: Italy, Spain and the United States were the sources of the convalescent and acute COVID-19 samples. T cells, B-cell-depleted T cells, or PBMCs supplied cDNA or gDNA.

Comments on this clone: The sample holds other DNA sequences that translate to the same CDR3.

Those enrolled in Seattle joined during active infection and were followed longitudinally afterward. The CDR3 is 14 residues long. The ends lost 0 bases at V and 5 bases at J; junction bases unmatched: 0. CDR1 is SGHRS and CDR2 is YFSETQ in the germline V gene. Per the original methods: Scientists estimated how many nucleated cells there were by amplifying reference gene primers. Libraries were prepared by immunoSEQ multiplex PCR; TCRdb keeps only in-frame clonotypes and omits some of them. D and trimming come from the DNA, and the V and J calls and clone size come from that table. Of a few hundred thousand clones listed, 65% to 85% are singletons.

The sample taken for sequencing was peripheral blood. The chain links TRBV5-1 to TRBJ1-5; 9 bases match TRBD1. This receptor was identified in a person aged 65-85 years with COVID-19, enrolled during active disease. CDR3 nucleotides: TGCGCCAGCAGCTTGGGACAGGGGGATCAGCCCCAGCATTTT. It encodes CASSLGQGDQPQHF.